The 4 T cell receptor beta chains reported below all come from one sample, sequenced in a study of memory CD4+ T cells and cytomegalovirus serostatus. Single viable CD3+CD4+CD8-CD45RO+ cells were sorted as the memory CD4+ T cells. The table came from immunoSEQ multiplex PCR; TCRdb's copy has only in-frame clones and leaves some out. In the table there are 70,000 to 90,000 clones, 75% to 85% of which are singletons. Sequenced: memory CD4+ T cells from blood. The receptor set was obtained from an adult in good health and CMV-seropositive.

The V gene is TRBV5-1, the J gene TRBJ2-5, with 9 bases aligning to TRBD1. The CDR3 loop spans 15 amino acids. Germline V gene lookup returns CDR1 SGHRS and CDR2 YFSETQ. The V gene end was trimmed by 4 bases and the J gene end by 5 bases; junction bases not matched to a gene: 9. The CDR3 sequence: CASSNTGQGRETQYF. In DNA, the CDR3 is TGCGCCAGCAGCAATACGGGACAGGGTCGGGAGACCCAGTACTTC. The whole variable domain, remainder taken from reference TRBV5-1 and TRBJ2-5, is KAGVTQTPRYLIKTRGQQVTLSCSPISGHRSVSWYQQTPGQGLQFLFEYFSETQRNKGNFPGRFSGRQFSNSRSEMNVSTLELGDSALYLCASSNTGQGRETQYFGPGTRLLVL.

The rearrangement joins TRBV13 to TRBJ2-5, with D unclear. The CDR3 is 13 residues long. Trimming pared 3 bases from V and 1 base from J, leaving 6 bases between. Germline values: CDR1 PRHDT, CDR2 FYEKMQ (reference sequence). The CDR3 bases are TGTGCCAGCAGCTTTGGCGGCCAAGAGACCCAGTACTTC. It yields the protein CASSFGGQETQYF.

The chain recombines TRBV4-1 with TRBJ1-3; TRBD1 aligns across 10 bases. The CDR3 consists of 20 residues. The junction had 15 bases not matched to a gene; V was cut back by 2 bases and J by 2 bases. Germline V CDR1 and CDR2: MGHRA, YSYEKL. The CDR3 is CASSQQPRTTGTGAGNTIYF. The CDR3 nucleotides read TGCGCCAGCAGCCAACAACCACGAACCACCGGGACAGGGGCTGGAAACACCATATATTTT.

The gene calls are TRBV19 and TRBJ2-5; 9 nucleotides line up with TRBD2. V shed 5 bases and J 5 bases; nucleotides not matched to a gene: 9. This CDR3 has 15 amino acids. CDR1 LNHDA and CDR2 SQIVND come from the germline V gene (reference sequence). CDR3 region: CASSQVSGRSETQYF. The DNA for the CDR3 is TGTGCCAGTAGTCAAGTTAGCGGGAGATCGGAGACCCAGTACTTC.